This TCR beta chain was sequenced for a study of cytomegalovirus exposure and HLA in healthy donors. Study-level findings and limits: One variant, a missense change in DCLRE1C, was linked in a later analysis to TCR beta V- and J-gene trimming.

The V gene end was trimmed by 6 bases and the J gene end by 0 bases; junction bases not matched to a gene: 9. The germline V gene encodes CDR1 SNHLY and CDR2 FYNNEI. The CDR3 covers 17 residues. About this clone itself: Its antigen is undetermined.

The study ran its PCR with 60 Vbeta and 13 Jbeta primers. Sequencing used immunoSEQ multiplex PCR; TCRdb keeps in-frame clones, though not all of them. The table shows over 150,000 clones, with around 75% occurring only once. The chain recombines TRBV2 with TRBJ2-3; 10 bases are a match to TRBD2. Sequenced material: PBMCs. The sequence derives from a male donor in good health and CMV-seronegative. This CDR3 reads CASRGGTSDASTDTQYF. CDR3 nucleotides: TGTGCCAGCAGGGGGGGGACTAGCGACGCTAGCACAGATACGCAGTATTTT.